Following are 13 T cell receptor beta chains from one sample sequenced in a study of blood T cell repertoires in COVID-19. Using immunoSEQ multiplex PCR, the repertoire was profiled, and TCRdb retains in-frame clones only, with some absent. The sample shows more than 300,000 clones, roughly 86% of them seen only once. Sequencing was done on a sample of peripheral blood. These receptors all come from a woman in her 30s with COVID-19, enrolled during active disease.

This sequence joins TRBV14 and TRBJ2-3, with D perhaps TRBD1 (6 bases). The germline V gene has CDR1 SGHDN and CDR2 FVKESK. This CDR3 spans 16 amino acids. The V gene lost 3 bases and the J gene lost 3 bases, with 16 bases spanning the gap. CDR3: CASSQGASRMTDTQYF. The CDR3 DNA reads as TGTGCCAGCAGCCAGGGGGCTAGCCGAATGACAGATACGCAGTATTTT.

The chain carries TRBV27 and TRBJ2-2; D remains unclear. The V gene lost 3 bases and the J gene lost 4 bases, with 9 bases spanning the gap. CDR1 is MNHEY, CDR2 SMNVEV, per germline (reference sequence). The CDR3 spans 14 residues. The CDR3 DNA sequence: TGTGCCAGCAGTTTTCGCGCCGTCACCGGGGAGCTGTTTTTT. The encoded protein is CASSFRAVTGELFF.

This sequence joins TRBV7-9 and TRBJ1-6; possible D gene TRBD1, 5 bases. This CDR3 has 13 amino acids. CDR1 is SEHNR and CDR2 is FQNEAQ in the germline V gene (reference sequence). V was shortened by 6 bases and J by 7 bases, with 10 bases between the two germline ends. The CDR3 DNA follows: TGTGCCAGCAGGGCGGGGCCCAATTCACCCCTCCACTTT. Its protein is CASRAGPNSPLHF. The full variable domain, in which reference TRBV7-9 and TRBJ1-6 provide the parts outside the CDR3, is DTGVSQNPRHKITKRGQNVTFRCDPISEHNRLYWYRQTLGQGPEFLTYFQNEAQLEKSRLLSDRFSAERPKGSFSTLEIQRTEQGDSAMYLCASRAGPNSPLHFGNGTRLTVT.

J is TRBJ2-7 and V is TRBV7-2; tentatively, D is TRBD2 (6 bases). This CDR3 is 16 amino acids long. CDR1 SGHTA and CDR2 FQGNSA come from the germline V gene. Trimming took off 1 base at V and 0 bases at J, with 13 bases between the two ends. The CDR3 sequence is CASSLGASVSSYEQYF. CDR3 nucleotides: TGTGCCAGCAGCTTAGGGGCTAGCGTAAGCTCCTACGAGCAGTACTTC.

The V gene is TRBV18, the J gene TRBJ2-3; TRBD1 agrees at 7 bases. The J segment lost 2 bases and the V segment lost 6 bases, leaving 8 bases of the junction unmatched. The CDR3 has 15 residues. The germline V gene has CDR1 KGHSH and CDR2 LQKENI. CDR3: CASSVTGATTDTQYF. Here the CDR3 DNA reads TGTGCCAGCTCCGTCACAGGGGCCACCACAGATACGCAGTATTTT.

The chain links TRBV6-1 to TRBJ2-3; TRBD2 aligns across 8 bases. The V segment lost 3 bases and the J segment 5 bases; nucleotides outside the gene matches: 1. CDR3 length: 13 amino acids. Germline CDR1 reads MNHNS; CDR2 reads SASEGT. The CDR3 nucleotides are TGTGCCAGCAGTGAGCTAGCGGGAGATACGCAGTATTTT. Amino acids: CASSELAGDTQYF.

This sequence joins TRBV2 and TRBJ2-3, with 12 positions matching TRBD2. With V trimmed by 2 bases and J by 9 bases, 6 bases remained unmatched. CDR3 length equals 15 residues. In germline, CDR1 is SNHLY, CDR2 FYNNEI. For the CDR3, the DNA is TGTGCCAGCAGTGAAAGGCGGCTAGCGGGAGGGACGCAGTATTTT. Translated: CASSERRLAGGTQYF.

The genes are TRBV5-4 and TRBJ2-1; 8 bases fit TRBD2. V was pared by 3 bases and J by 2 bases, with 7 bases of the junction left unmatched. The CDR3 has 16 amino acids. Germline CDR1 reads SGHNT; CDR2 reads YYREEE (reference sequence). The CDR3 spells CASSSPLAAPYNEQFF. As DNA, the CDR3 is TGTGCCAGCAGCTCCCCACTAGCGGCGCCCTACAATGAGCAGTTCTTC. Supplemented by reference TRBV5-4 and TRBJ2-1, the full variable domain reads ETGVTQSPTHLIKTRGQQVTLRCSSQSGHNTVSWYQQALGQGPQFIFQYYREEENGRGNFPPRFSGLQFPNYSSELNVNALELDDSALYLCASSSPLAAPYNEQFFGPGTRLTVL.

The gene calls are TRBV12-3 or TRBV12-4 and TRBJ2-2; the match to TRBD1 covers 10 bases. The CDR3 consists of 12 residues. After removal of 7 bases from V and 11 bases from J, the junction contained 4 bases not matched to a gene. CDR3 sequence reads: CASTGQGVELFF. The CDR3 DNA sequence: TGTGCCAGCACCGGACAGGGGGTAGAGCTGTTTTTT.

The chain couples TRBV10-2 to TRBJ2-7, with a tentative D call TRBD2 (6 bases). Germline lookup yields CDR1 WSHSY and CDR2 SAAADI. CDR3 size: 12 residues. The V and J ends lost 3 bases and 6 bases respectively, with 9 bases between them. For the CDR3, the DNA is TGCGCCAGCAGTGACGGGAGAGGCGAGCAGTACTTC. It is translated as CASSDGRGEQYF.

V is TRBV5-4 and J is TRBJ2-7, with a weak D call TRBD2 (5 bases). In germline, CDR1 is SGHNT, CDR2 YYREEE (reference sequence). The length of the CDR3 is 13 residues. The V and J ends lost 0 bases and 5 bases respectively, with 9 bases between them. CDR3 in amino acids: CASSLAGINEQYF. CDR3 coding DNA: TGTGCCAGCAGCTTGGCGGGGATCAACGAGCAGTACTTC.

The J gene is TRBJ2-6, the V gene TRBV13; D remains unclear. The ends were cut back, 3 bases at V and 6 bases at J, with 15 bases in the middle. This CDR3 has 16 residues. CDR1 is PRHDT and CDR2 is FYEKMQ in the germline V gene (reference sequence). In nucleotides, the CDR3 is TGTGCCAGCAGCTTCTCTATGTACTCCTTGGCCAACGTCCTGACTTTC. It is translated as CASSFSMYSLANVLTF.

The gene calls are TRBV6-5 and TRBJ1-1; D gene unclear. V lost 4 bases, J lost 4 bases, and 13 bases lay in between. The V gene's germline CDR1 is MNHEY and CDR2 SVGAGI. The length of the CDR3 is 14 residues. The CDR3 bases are TGTGCCAGCAGTTCCCCCACTCGGGGCACTGAAGCTTTCTTT. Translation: CASSSPTRGTEAFF.